The next 24 T cell receptor beta chains were all read from a single sample in a study of cytomegalovirus exposure and HLA in healthy donors. This PCR relied on a set of 60 Vbeta primers and 13 Jbeta primers. Sequencing used immunoSEQ multiplex PCR; TCRdb keeps in-frame clones, though not all of them. Of roughly 120,000 clones listed, 81% were seen once; the top ten hold roughly 2.2%. Specimen: PBMCs. The receptors originated from a woman aged 25 to 39 in good health and CMV-seronegative.

The J gene is TRBJ2-5, the V gene TRBV9, with 9 bases matching TRBD1. The CDR3 sequence is 16 residues long. Trimming at V came to 6 bases and at J to 0 bases, leaving 9 bases not matched to a gene. Germline CDR1 reads SGDLS; CDR2 reads YYNGEE. The CDR3 sequence is CASNPSTGGYQETQYF. For the CDR3, the DNA is TGTGCCAGCAACCCTTCGACAGGGGGGTACCAAGAGACCCAGTACTTC.

The J gene is TRBJ1-1, the V gene TRBV2; the match to TRBD1 covers 11 bases. This CDR3 spans 16 amino acids. Unmatched junction bases numbered 6, after V lost 6 bases and J lost 0 bases. Germline V lookup: CDR1 SNHLY, CDR2 FYNNEI. CDR3 sequence (DNA): TGTGCCAGCAGCAAAGGGACAGGGGGGCTGAACACTGAAGCTTTCTTT. The encoded protein is CASSKGTGGLNTEAFF.

The V and J genes are TRBV5-4 and TRBJ2-7; 9 bases are shared with TRBD1. V dropped 0 bases and J dropped 4; count of bases not matched to a gene: 8. This CDR3 is 16 amino acids long. In germline, CDR1 is SGHNT, CDR2 YYREEE (reference sequence). The chain's CDR3 is CASSLAGGQGLYEQYF. CDR3 bases: TGTGCCAGCAGCTTGGCCGGGGGACAGGGTTTGTACGAGCAGTACTTC.

This chain joins TRBV5-1 and TRBJ1-2; TRBD1 matches at 7 bases. The CDR3 is 16 amino acids. V was clipped by 4 bases and J by 2 bases; unmatched bases: 11. Germline assignment: CDR1 SGHRS and CDR2 YFSETQ. CDR3 region: CASSPIRDSINYGYTF. The CDR3 DNA sequence: TGCGCCAGCAGCCCAATACGGGACAGCATCAACTATGGCTACACCTTC.

The gene calls are TRBV28 and TRBJ1-2, with 9 bases matching TRBD1. Germline trimming cut 5 bases from V and 10 bases from J; bases unmatched to any gene: 8. This CDR3 contains 13 residues. Germline-derived CDR1 and CDR2 are MDHEN and SYDVKM. CDR3 loop: CASSIPGQGIYTF. In DNA, the CDR3 is TGTGCCAGCAGTATCCCGGGACAGGGAATCTACACCTTC.

CDR3 in DNA: TGTGCCAGTAGTATAGCAAGCGTAAATTTCAATGAGCAGTTCTTC. It specifies CASSIASVNFNEQFF. V and J are TRBV19 and TRBJ2-1; D is ambiguous. The V and J ends lost 1 base and 6 bases respectively, with 13 bases between them. CDR3 length: 15 residues. Germline V lookup: CDR1 LNHDA, CDR2 SQIVND (reference sequence).

The J gene is TRBJ1-5, the V gene TRBV2; 8 bases match TRBD1. Germline CDR1 is SNHLY and CDR2 is FYNNEI. V lost 4 bases to trimming and J lost 3 bases; unmatched junction nucleotides: 5. The CDR3 sequence is 15 residues long. CDR3 residues: CASSGGTGNNQPQHF. The CDR3 DNA reads TGTGCCAGCAGTGGAGGGACAGGCAACAATCAGCCCCAGCATTTT.

The chain couples TRBV27 to TRBJ2-1; 11 bases map to TRBD2. Trimming cost V 3 bases and J 9 bases; bases outside gene matches: 4. The V gene's germline CDR1 is MNHEY and CDR2 SMNVEV (reference sequence). The CDR3 consists of 14 residues. Here the CDR3 DNA reads TGTGCCAGCAGTTTTAGCGGGAGGGCGACTGAGCAGTTCTTC. Its translation is CASSFSGRATEQFF.

V and J are TRBV7-6 and TRBJ2-2; 15 bases are shared with TRBD2. Germline V gene sequence: CDR1 SGHVS, CDR2 FNYEAQ. V lost 5 bases to trimming and J lost 5 bases; unmatched junction nucleotides: 6. This CDR3 is 17 amino acids long. CDR3: CASSPRTSGRVTGELFF. CDR3 sequence (DNA): TGTGCCAGCAGCCCCCGGACTAGCGGGAGGGTTACCGGGGAGCTGTTTTTT.

The chain is built from TRBV5-1 and TRBJ2-1; 9 bases are shared with TRBD2. V lost 3 bases and J lost 0; bases outside the gene matches: 1. The V gene's germline CDR1 is SGHRS and CDR2 YFSETQ. There are 15 residues in the CDR3. This chain's CDR3 is CASSWRGGSYNEQFF. Here the CDR3 DNA reads TGCGCCAGCAGCTGGCGGGGGGGCTCCTACAATGAGCAGTTCTTC.

The chain couples TRBV7-9 to TRBJ2-2; TRBD1 is a possible D gene (5 bases). Germline CDR1 is SEHNR and CDR2 is FQNEAQ (reference sequence). V was pared by 2 bases and J by 0 bases, with 10 bases between. The CDR3 is made up of 16 amino acids. CDR3 in amino acids: CASSLLGVTNTGELFF. The CDR3 DNA follows: TGTGCCAGCAGCTTACTAGGGGTTACGAACACCGGGGAGCTGTTTTTT. The whole variable domain, remainder taken from reference TRBV7-9 and TRBJ2-2, is DTGVSQNPRHKITKRGQNVTFRCDPISEHNRLYWYRQTLGQGPEFLTYFQNEAQLEKSRLLSDRFSAERPKGSFSTLEIQRTEQGDSAMYLCASSLLGVTNTGELFFGEGSRLTVL.

Only a few counts were recorded for this clone. The chain links TRBV9 to TRBJ2-3; D call uncertain. CDR3 length: 16 residues. Trimming left V 1 base short and J 2 bases short, with 14 bases between. Germline V CDR1 and CDR2: SGDLS, YYNGEE. The CDR3 DNA sequence: TGTGCCAGCAGCGTAAGGTCAGCGCCTCACACAGATACGCAGTATTTT. The encoded protein is CASSVRSAPHTDTQYF.

This clone was seen a single time. V and J are TRBV4-1 and TRBJ2-5, with TRBD2 identical over 13 bases. The CDR3 runs to 14 residues. In germline, CDR1 is MGHRA, CDR2 YSYEKL. V lost 8 bases to trimming and J lost 5 bases; unmatched junction nucleotides: 5. The CDR3 DNA reads as TGCGCCAGCCGAGGACTAGCGGGAGTTGAGACCCAGTACTTC. Translated: CASRGLAGVETQYF.

This chain connects TRBV6-4 to TRBJ2-3; TRBD1 is a possible D gene (5 bases). Germline CDR1 reads MRHNA; CDR2 reads SNTAGT. With 5 bases removed from V and 3 bases from J, the gap between germline ends came to 12 bases. The CDR3 is made up of 14 amino acids. The CDR3 loop reads CASSLGGATDTQYF. CDR3 DNA: TGTGCCAGCAGTTTGGGTGGGGCTACAGATACGCAGTATTTT.

The V and J genes are TRBV10-3 and TRBJ2-5; TRBD2 might be the D (5 bases). The CDR3 is 11 residues long. The V gene's germline CDR1 is ENHRY and CDR2 SYGVKD. V lost 9 bases to trimming and J lost 0 bases, with 5 bases between them. CDR3 sequence reads: CAIADQETQYF. The CDR3, as DNA: TGTGCCATAGCGGACCAAGAGACCCAGTACTTC.

The J gene is TRBJ2-3, the V gene TRBV12-5, with D unresolved. Trimming left V 6 bases short and J 2 bases short, with 9 bases between. The CDR3 sequence is 13 residues long. CDR1 is LGHNT and CDR2 is FRNRAP in the germline V gene. The CDR3 loop is CASGRALTDTQYF. In DNA, the CDR3 is TGTGCTAGTGGACGCGCCCTCACAGATACGCAGTATTTT.

The chain is built from TRBV5-1 and TRBJ2-4, with 8 bases lining up with TRBD2. Germline CDR1 and CDR2: SGHRS and YFSETQ. The V gene end was trimmed by 5 bases and the J gene end by 1 base; junction bases not matched to a gene: 11. This CDR3 contains 17 residues. CDR3 amino acids: CASRSGRVGEAKNIQYF. Here the CDR3 DNA reads TGCGCCAGCAGAAGCGGGAGAGTTGGTGAGGCCAAAAACATTCAGTACTTC.

V and J are TRBV19 and TRBJ2-2; 8 nucleotides line up with TRBD1. V lost 6 bases to trimming and J lost 1 base; unmatched junction nucleotides: 7. Germline CDR1 is LNHDA and CDR2 is SQIVND (reference sequence). The CDR3 sequence is 16 residues long. As DNA, the CDR3 is TGTGCCAGTAGCCTCTATGGGACAGGGAACACCGGGGAGCTGTTTTTT. Translation gives CASSLYGTGNTGELFF.

This chain connects TRBV6-6 to TRBJ1-2; D is unresolved. CDR3 length equals 12 residues. CDR1 and CDR2 (germline): MNHNY, SVGAGI (reference sequence). V dropped 6 bases and J dropped 5 bases, with 10 bases sitting between them. CDR3 amino acids: CASSSDTYGYTF. CDR3 nucleotide sequence: TGTGCCAGCAGCTCCGATACTTATGGCTACACCTTC.

V gene TRBV27 combines with J gene TRBJ2-1, with TRBD2 identical over 7 bases. Trimming cost V 5 bases and J 0 bases; bases outside gene matches: 4. There are 15 residues in the CDR3. CDR1 is MNHEY and CDR2 is SMNVEV in the germline V gene (reference sequence). CDR3 residues: CASSAGTTSYNEQFF. The CDR3, as DNA: TGTGCCAGCAGTGCCGGGACTACCTCCTACAATGAGCAGTTCTTC.

This clone was seen a single time. The chain combines TRBV18 with TRBJ1-5; D is unresolved. This CDR3 comprises 14 residues. Trimming cost V 3 bases and J 11 bases, with 17 bases left between them. The germline V gene has CDR1 KGHSH and CDR2 LQKENI. CDR3 region: CASSPSLQPSAQHF. The CDR3, as DNA: TGTGCCAGCTCACCCTCTCTCCAACCCTCGGCCCAGCATTTT.

This chain links TRBV6-5 with TRBJ2-7; 8 nucleotides match TRBD2. The CDR3 has 16 amino acids. The V segment lost 2 bases and the J segment 6 bases; nucleotides outside the gene matches: 12. The germline gives CDR1 MNHEY, CDR2 SVGAGI. The DNA for the CDR3 is TGTGCCAGCAGTTACCAAGGACTAGCCCCCACCCGCGAGCAGTACTTC. This translates into CASSYQGLAPTREQYF.

This chain links TRBV11-2 with TRBJ2-1, with a weak D call TRBD2 (5 bases). This CDR3 is 16 amino acids long. V gave up 0 bases and J gave up 4 bases, with 13 bases separating them. Germline CDR1 is SGHAT and CDR2 is FQNNGV. The CDR3 region has the DNA TGTGCCAGCAGCTTAGATAGGACTCGGGCATACAATGAGCAGTTCTTC. Its translation: CASSLDRTRAYNEQFF.

This clone has a handful of counts. The rearrangement joins TRBV6-1 to TRBJ2-3; 10 bases agree with TRBD2. Germline trimming cut 1 base from V and 7 bases from J; bases unmatched to any gene: 5. Germline CDR1 is MNHNS and CDR2 is SASEGT. The CDR3 is made up of 15 amino acids. The CDR3 DNA follows: TGTGCCAGCAGTGAAGGGCTAGCGGGAGAGAATACGCAGTATTTT. Amino acid sequence: CASSEGLAGENTQYF.